The T cell receptor beta chain under discussion was sequenced for a study of blood T cell repertoires in COVID-19. Looking at the study overall: Samples representing acute and convalescent COVID-19 were sourced from the United States, Italy and Spain. PBMCs, B-cell-depleted T cells, or T cells were the source of the cDNA or gDNA that made up the material.

Produced via immunoSEQ multiplex PCR; TCRdb's table is partial and in-frame only. The data contain 190,000 or so clones, approximately 88% of them singletons. The participants were between about 18 and 89 years old and came from 24 US areas. Either two negative PCRs, clearance, or symptom resolution qualified Cohort 3 donors as recovered. Between the trimmed V and J ends, which lost 2 bases and 4 bases, there was a span of 24 bases. The CDR3 runs 19 residues. Germline V CDR1 and CDR2: WSHSY, SAAADI. The chain recombines TRBV10-2 with TRBJ1-5; D might be TRBD1 (5 bases). The sequence came from a woman in her late teens or twenties who had recovered from COVID-19. Source material: PBMCs or T cells enriched from blood (not recorded which). CDR3 amino acids: CASSERTFEGRGINQPQHF. The DNA of the CDR3 is TGCGCCAGCAGTGAGCGGACTTTCGAAGGACGGGGGATTAATCAGCCCCAGCATTTT.